Each of the 9 T cell receptor beta chains below was sequenced from the same sample in a study of cytomegalovirus exposure and HLA in healthy donors. The PCR made use of 60 Vbeta and 13 Jbeta primers. Clones were sequenced by immunoSEQ multiplex PCR, and TCRdb holds only the in-frame ones, with some missing. The table includes some 200,000 clones, roughly 83% detected once. The sequencing sample was made of PBMCs. The receptors were gathered from a male donor in good health and CMV-seropositive.

The chain has TRBV28 and TRBJ2-1; D uncertain. Trimming pared 7 bases from V and 3 bases from J, leaving 4 bases between. The CDR3 consists of 11 residues. Germline values: CDR1 MDHEN, CDR2 SYDVKM. In nucleotides, the CDR3 is TGTGCCAGCACCATCTACAATGAGCAGTTCTTC. Residues: CASTIYNEQFF.

J is TRBJ1-5 and V is TRBV19, with TRBD1 identical over 8 bases. Germline CDR1 LNHDA, CDR2 SQIVND (reference sequence). The CDR3 is 13 amino acids. V was clipped by 9 bases and J by 6 bases; unmatched bases: 7. Here the CDR3 reads CASRGLVGQPQHF. CDR3 nucleotides: TGTGCCAGCAGGGGGCTTGTTGGTCAGCCCCAGCATTTT.

The CDR3 nucleotides are TGTGCCAGCAGTAGGGGACTCTCCTACGAGCAGTACTTC. It is translated as CASSRGLSYEQYF. The J gene is TRBJ2-5, the V gene TRBV2; a weak D match, TRBD2 (6 bases). The assigned J gene may be wrong: the sequence end matches TRBJ2-7 better. Germline values: CDR1 SNHLY, CDR2 FYNNEI. The CDR3 totals 13 residues.

The CDR3 DNA sequence: TGTGCCAGCTCACCTCGGTCTGGACAGTTCATGAACACTGAAGCTTTCTTT. Translated: CASSPRSGQFMNTEAFF. The rearrangement uses TRBV18 and TRBJ1-1; D possibly corresponds to TRBD1 (6 bases). V was cut by 3 bases and J by 0 bases, with 17 bases left in between. This CDR3 is built from 17 residues. Per the germline V gene, CDR1 is KGHSH and CDR2 is LQKENI.

This chain connects TRBV19 to TRBJ2-5, with TRBD1 as a possible D gene (5 bases). CDR3 length: 13 residues. V lost 4 bases, J lost 5 bases, and 11 bases lay in between. CDR1 and CDR2 from the germline V gene are LNHDA and SQIVND (reference sequence). The CDR3: CASSKQGVETQYF. For the CDR3, the DNA is TGTGCCAGTAGTAAGCAGGGTGTCGAGACCCAGTACTTC. Using reference TRBV19 and TRBJ2-5 for the parts outside the CDR3, the full variable domain is DGGITQSPKYLFRKEGQNVTLSCEQNLNHDAMYWYRQDPGQGLRLIYYSQIVNDFQKGDIAEGYSVSREKKESFPLTVTSAQKNPTAFYLCASSKQGVETQYFGPGTRLLVL.

The chain recombines TRBV15 with TRBJ1-5; 7 bases map to TRBD1. The CDR3 contains 15 residues. Trimming took 3 bases from V and 6 from J; bases not matched to a gene: 8. Germline CDR1 reads LNHNV; CDR2 reads YYDKDF (reference sequence). Here the CDR3 DNA reads TGTGCCACCAGCAGCCCCCGACAGGGAGGTCAGCCCCAGCATTTT. This translates into CATSSPRQGGQPQHF.

This clone was seen a few times. Germline is not matched at one junction end, which may reflect a read error. The chain combines TRBV6-1 with TRBJ2-7, with 10 bases matching TRBD1. The CDR3 extends over 15 amino acids. The germline V gene has CDR1 MNHNS and CDR2 SASEGT. In DNA form, the CDR3 reads TGTGCCAGCAGTGGAGCAAGACAGGGGGCCTACGGGCAGTACTTC. It encodes CASSGARQGAYGQYF.

This clone came up once. V gene TRBV28 combines with J gene TRBJ2-7; tentative D call: TRBD2 (5 bases). Germline-derived CDR1 and CDR2 are MDHEN and SYDVKM. The CDR3 runs 14 residues. Trimming took off 7 bases at V and 5 bases at J, with 18 bases between the two ends. The CDR3 DNA sequence: TGTGCCAGCATGGCCCCCGGGGTTTGGAACGAGCAGTACTTC. Its protein is CASMAPGVWNEQYF.

The chain couples TRBV7-2 to TRBJ1-6; no definite D call. V dropped 1 base and J dropped 5 bases, with 15 bases sitting between them. CDR1 and CDR2 (germline): SGHTA, FQGNSA. The CDR3 is 17 residues long. DNA of the CDR3: TGTGCCAGCAGCTTAGGAGCGGGAGGGAGGCATAATTCACCCCTCCACTTT. Translated, it gives CASSLGAGGRHNSPLHF.